Detailed here is one T cell receptor beta chain. Antigen specificity is unknown. This sample was included in a study of shared clonotypes between healthy human individuals. Whole-study results and caveats: Genetic and exposure-history diversity was limited by the small donor number.

This was a deep-level run. Assay: immunoSEQ multiplex PCR; the TCRdb copy retains only in-frame clones and omits some. Of 2,500,000 or so clones listed, 93% are singletons. CDR3 length: 17 amino acids. V trimming: 5 bases; J trimming: 4 bases; junction bases outside the gene matches: 9. This sequence joins TRBV5-3 and TRBJ2-3, with 14 bases matching TRBD2. TRBV5-3 is designated an ORF whose function remains uncertain. The sequencing input was naive CD4+ T cells from PBMCs. Regarding subset: CD45RA+ positively selected. This clonotype was obtained from a man between 18 and 29 years old in good health. Some clones in this sample may be carry-over from other donors' samples. The CDR3 protein is CARSCGGTSGRSDTQYF. The CDR3 nucleotides are TGTGCCAGAAGTTGCGGCGGGACTAGCGGGAGATCAGATACGCAGTATTTT.